A single T cell receptor (beta chain) is shown here with its context. This record belongs to a study of blood T cell repertoires in COVID-19. At the level of the study: Researchers got acute and convalescent COVID-19 samples from the United States, Italy and Spain.

The CDR3 sequence is 13 residues long. V lost 1 base and J 6 bases, leaving 9 bases between the germline ends. Looked up from germline, CDR1 is SGHRS and CDR2 is YFSETQ. TCRdb keeps only in-frame clones here, not all; method: immunoSEQ multiplex PCR. Here the sample spans about 110,000 clones, 85% being singletons. The sample comprised peripheral blood. This clonotype originated in a man aged 40-49 years with acute or convalescent COVID-19. This rearrangement joins TRBV5-1 to TRBJ2-3; D may be TRBD2 (6 bases). DNA for the CDR3: TGCGCCAGCAGCTTGCCCCGGGGGGATACGCAGTATTTT. Protein sequence: CASSLPRGDTQYF.